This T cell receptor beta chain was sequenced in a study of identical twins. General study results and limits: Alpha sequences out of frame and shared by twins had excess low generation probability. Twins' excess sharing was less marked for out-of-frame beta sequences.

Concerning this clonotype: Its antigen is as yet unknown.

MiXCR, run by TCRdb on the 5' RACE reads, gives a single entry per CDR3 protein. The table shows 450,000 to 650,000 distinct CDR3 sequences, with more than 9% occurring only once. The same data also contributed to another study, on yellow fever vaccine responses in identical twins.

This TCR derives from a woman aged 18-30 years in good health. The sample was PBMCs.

For the CDR3, the DNA is TGCGCCAGCAGCCAAGGACTAGCGGGAGGTGAGCAGTTCTTC. This codes for CASSQGLAGGEQFF. The chain couples TRBV4-3 to TRBJ2-1, with 13 bases identical to TRBD2. The ends lost 1 base at V and 9 bases at J; junction bases unmatched: 0. Germline CDR1 reads LGHNA; CDR2 reads YSLEER. The CDR3 sequence is 14 residues long.